This passage covers 25 T cell receptor beta chains from one sample sequenced in a study of cytomegalovirus exposure and HLA in healthy donors. The PCR made use of 60 Vbeta and 13 Jbeta primers. Profiled with immunoSEQ multiplex PCR; TCRdb holds only in-frame clones, not every one. The sample lists roughly 130,000 clones, roughly 77% occurring once. The sequenced material came from PBMCs. Receptors were obtained from a woman in her 40s in good health and CMV-seropositive.

This sequence joins TRBV4-1 and TRBJ1-4, with 9 bases lining up with TRBD1. The germline V gene encodes CDR1 MGHRA and CDR2 YSYEKL. There are 17 residues in the CDR3. V shed 0 bases and J 5 bases; nucleotides not matched to a gene: 7. The CDR3 sequence: CASSQDWPGTGNEKLFF. DNA for the CDR3: TGCGCCAGCAGCCAAGATTGGCCTGGGACAGGGAATGAAAAACTGTTTTTT.

This clone was counted a few times. The CDR3 DNA reads as TGTGCCAGCAGTGTTTACCGGACAGGGAACTCCGGAAACACCATATATTTT. Protein sequence: CASSVYRTGNSGNTIYF. This sequence joins TRBV2 and TRBJ1-3, with 8 bases that match TRBD1. The CDR3 runs to 17 residues. Per germline, CDR1 SNHLY and CDR2 FYNNEI. The V and J ends lost 4 bases and 4 bases, in that order; junction bases with no gene match: 12. Based on the CDR3 plus reference TRBV2 and TRBJ1-3, the full variable domain is EPEVTQTPSHQVTQMGQEVILRCVPISNHLYFYWYRQILGQKVEFLVSFYNNEISEKSEIFDDQFSVERPDGSNFTLKIRSTKLEDSAMYFCASSVYRTGNSGNTIYFGEGSWLTVV.

The V gene is TRBV19, the J gene TRBJ1-5, with D possibly matching TRBD1 (5 bases). This CDR3 region has 14 residues. Trimming removed 9 bases at V and 1 base at J, with 13 bases between. The V gene's germline CDR1 is LNHDA and CDR2 SQIVND (reference sequence). Here the CDR3 DNA reads TGTGCCAGGGCGCAGGGCGGCAGCAATCAGCCCCAGCATTTT. Amino acids: CARAQGGSNQPQHF.

Of note for this clone: The same CDR3 also results from other DNA sequences found in this sample. The CDR3 DNA follows: TGCGCCAGCAGCTTGGTACAGGGGACAGATACGCAGTATTTT. Residues: CASSLVQGTDTQYF. V is TRBV5-1 and J is TRBJ2-3; 7 bases line up with TRBD1. The CDR3 has 14 residues. CDR1 is SGHRS, CDR2 YFSETQ, per germline. V was clipped by 0 bases and J by 3 bases; unmatched bases: 1.

The J gene is TRBJ2-3, the V gene TRBV15, with D possibly being TRBD1 (5 bases). The germline V gene encodes CDR1 LNHNV and CDR2 YYDKDF (reference sequence). CDR3 size: 13 residues. V lost 6 bases, J lost 2 bases, and 9 bases lay in between. CDR3 nucleotides: TGTGCCACCAGGCAGGGTGTCACAGATACGCAGTATTTT. As protein: CATRQGVTDTQYF.

This chain connects TRBV7-2 to TRBJ1-1, with TRBD1 matching 7 bases. The germline gives CDR1 SGHTA, CDR2 FQGNSA. V gave up 3 bases and J gave up 1 base; unmatched junction bases: 2. The CDR3 is made up of 14 amino acids. The CDR3: CASSLTGTNTEAFF. In DNA form, the CDR3 reads TGTGCCAGCAGCTTGACAGGGACGAACACTGAAGCTTTCTTT.

V usage is TRBV30 and J usage is TRBJ1-1; tentative D call: TRBD1 (5 bases). There are 13 residues in the CDR3. V was shortened by 2 bases and J by 5 bases, with 12 bases between the two germline ends. Germline V CDR1 and CDR2: GTSNPN, SVGIG (reference sequence). The CDR3 loop reads CAWSFRGGTEAFF. The DNA of the CDR3 is TGTGCCTGGAGTTTTAGGGGTGGAACTGAAGCTTTCTTT.

The chain joins TRBV7-9 to TRBJ1-1, with D tentatively TRBD1 (6 bases). CDR1 and CDR2 (germline): SEHNR, FQNEAQ (reference sequence). The CDR3 totals 12 residues. V dropped 5 bases and J dropped 7 bases, with 11 bases sitting between them. CDR3 loop: CASSKRTDEAFF. Here the CDR3 DNA reads TGTGCCAGCAGCAAGAGGACAGATGAAGCTTTCTTT.

The chain combines TRBV29-1 with TRBJ2-1; 11 nucleotides match TRBD2. With V trimmed by 4 bases and J by 8 bases, 13 bases remained unmatched. Germline CDR1 is SQVTM and CDR2 is ANQGSEA. The CDR3 length is 16 residues. CDR3 amino acids: CSVGERWLAGGDEQFF. Written as DNA, the CDR3 is TGCAGCGTTGGAGAGCGGTGGCTAGCGGGGGGCGATGAGCAGTTCTTC.

This clone was seen more than once but under ten times. This chain uses TRBV9 with TRBJ2-3; TRBD1 matches at 9 bases. The germline V gene encodes CDR1 SGDLS and CDR2 YYNGEE. CDR3 size: 17 residues. After removal of 4 bases from V and 0 bases from J, the junction contained 9 bases not matched to a gene. The CDR3 sequence: CASSISTGGLSTDTQYF. The CDR3 nucleotides read TGTGCCAGCAGCATATCGACAGGGGGGCTTAGCACAGATACGCAGTATTTT.

Notes on this clone: The DNA is left out, because the CDR3 cannot be placed on it with certainty; the CDR3 is given as TCRdb lists it. The chain is built from TRBV29-1 and TRBJ1-1. Germline V gives CDR1 SQVTM, CDR2 ANQGSEA. The CDR3 region is 17 residues in length, termini included. The CDR3 region is CSVGPGGGWTSDTEAFF.

This clone came up once. A junction end diverges from the germline sequence, so it may reflect a read error. V usage is TRBV7-7 and J usage is TRBJ2-5; 12 bases line up with TRBD2. In germline, CDR1 is SSHAT, CDR2 FNYEAQ (reference sequence). The CDR3 sequence is 14 residues long. CDR3 coding DNA: TGTGCTAGCAGCCTAGCGGGAGGGGGAGAGACCCAGTACTTC. This translates into CASSLAGGGETQYF.

The chain joins TRBV30 to TRBJ1-2; D possibly corresponds to TRBD1 (6 bases). This CDR3 has 11 amino acids. V shed 5 bases and J shed 5 bases, with 9 bases lying between them. The germline V gene encodes CDR1 GTSNPN and CDR2 SVGIG (reference sequence). The CDR3 DNA reads as TGTGCCTGGGAAACAGGGTATGGCTACACCTTC. Protein: CAWETGYGYTF.

The V gene is TRBV28, the J gene TRBJ2-7, with D possibly being TRBD1 (6 bases). This CDR3 spans 15 amino acids. The V and J ends lost 8 bases and 4 bases respectively, with 21 bases between them. The germline V gene encodes CDR1 MDHEN and CDR2 SYDVKM. Here the CDR3 reads CASRKSGGIGYEQYF. The CDR3 nucleotides read TGTGCCAGCCGAAAGTCTGGGGGCATTGGTTACGAGCAGTACTTC.

The chain recombines TRBV4-3 with TRBJ2-3, with D perhaps TRBD2 (5 bases). The V and J ends lost 4 bases and 0 bases respectively, with 11 bases between them. The length of the CDR3 is 15 residues. CDR1 is LGHNA and CDR2 is YSLEER in the germline V gene. CDR3 in DNA: TGCGCCAGCAGCCGAGCGGACTCTAGCACAGATACGCAGTATTTT. It codes for CASSRADSSTDTQYF.

CDR3 protein: CASMTDPVNTEAFF. As DNA, the CDR3 is TGCGCCAGCATGACTGATCCGGTGAACACTGAAGCTTTCTTT. The chain combines TRBV5-1 with TRBJ1-1; D is unresolved. This CDR3 has 14 residues. Germline V gene lookup returns CDR1 SGHRS and CDR2 YFSETQ. Trimming pared 6 bases from V and 0 bases from J, leaving 12 bases between.

V gene TRBV27 combines with J gene TRBJ2-5, with D possibly matching TRBD2 (5 bases). Germline V lookup: CDR1 MNHEY, CDR2 SMNVEV (reference sequence). Trimming stripped 2 bases from V and 7 bases from J, with 8 bases between. This CDR3 has 12 amino acids. The CDR3: CASSLIEGTQYF. The CDR3 DNA reads as TGTGCCAGCAGTTTAATTGAGGGGACCCAGTACTTC.

This sequence joins TRBV2 and TRBJ2-4; 7 bases are shared with TRBD2. The CDR3 contains 13 residues. The J segment lost 4 bases and the V segment lost 6 bases, leaving 3 bases of the junction unmatched. CDR1 and CDR2 from the germline V gene are SNHLY and FYNNEI. The CDR3 loop is CASRREVKNIQYF. The CDR3 region has the DNA TGTGCCAGCAGACGGGAGGTGAAAAACATTCAGTACTTC.

CDR3 loop: CASRFGGRVYNEQFF. The CDR3 DNA sequence: TGTGCCAGCAGATTTGGCGGGAGAGTCTACAATGAGCAGTTCTTC. V gene TRBV27 combines with J gene TRBJ2-1; TRBD2 agrees at 7 bases. Unmatched junction bases numbered 8, after V lost 6 bases and J lost 3 bases. Germline CDR1 and CDR2: MNHEY and SMNVEV (reference sequence). The CDR3 consists of 15 residues.

The rearrangement joins TRBV9 to TRBJ2-2; D call uncertain. Trimming stripped 1 base from V and 1 base from J, with 5 bases between. The CDR3 extends over 14 amino acids. From germline, CDR1 is SGDLS and CDR2 YYNGEE. Here the CDR3 DNA reads TGTGCCAGCAGCGTACCTCTGAACACCGGGGAGCTGTTTTTT. Its protein product is CASSVPLNTGELFF.

The chain combines TRBV28 with TRBJ1-2, with D unclear. The CDR3 has 13 amino acids. The V gene lost 3 bases and the J gene lost 0 bases, with 5 bases spanning the gap. Germline CDR1 reads MDHEN; CDR2 reads SYDVKM. The CDR3 DNA reads as TGTGCCAGCAGTTTCGCAGCTAACTATGGCTACACCTTC. It yields the protein CASSFAANYGYTF.

The chain recombines TRBV29-1 with TRBJ2-6, with D possibly TRBD1 on 5 matching bases. Looked up from germline, CDR1 is SQVTM and CDR2 is ANQGSEA. The V and J ends lost 2 bases and 2 bases respectively, with 7 bases between them. The CDR3 extends over 14 amino acids. The CDR3 DNA reads as TGCAGCGTTGAATCAGGGACTGGGGCCAACGTCCTGACTTTC. Translated: CSVESGTGANVLTF.

This clone was recorded a few times. This sequence joins TRBV7-6 and TRBJ1-1, with 8 bases aligning to TRBD1. V shed 0 bases, J shed 5 bases, and the junction held 2 bases outside the gene matches. The germline CDR1 and CDR2 sequences are SGHVS and FNYEAQ. This CDR3 is 14 amino acids long. The CDR3 DNA follows: TGTGCCAGCAGCTTAGCGGACAGGGTTACTGAAGCTTTCTTT. Encoded protein: CASSLADRVTEAFF.

As DNA, the CDR3 is TGTGCCAGCAGTGCCGGGGGGGGTGAGCAGTACTTC. Its protein product is CASSAGGGEQYF. The chain links TRBV2 to TRBJ2-7, with 8 bases lining up with TRBD2. This CDR3 region has 12 residues. Germline V CDR1 and CDR2: SNHLY, FYNNEI. The trim removed 4 bases at V and 7 bases at J, leaving 3 bases unmatched. Combining the CDR3 with reference TRBV2 and TRBJ2-7 gives the whole variable domain EPEVTQTPSHQVTQMGQEVILRCVPISNHLYFYWYRQILGQKVEFLVSFYNNEISEKSEIFDDQFSVERPDGSNFTLKIRSTKLEDSAMYFCASSAGGGEQYFGPGTRLTVT.

This clone was seen a single time. The chain couples TRBV9 to TRBJ2-5, with D possibly TRBD1 on 6 matching bases. The CDR3 totals 15 residues. Trimming removed 3 bases at V and 2 bases at J, with 14 bases between. The germline V gene encodes CDR1 SGDLS and CDR2 YYNGEE. CDR3 DNA sequence: TGTGCCAGCAGCGCGTCAGGGGTCTCGCAAGAGACCCAGTACTTC. Translating gives CASSASGVSQETQYF.